This T cell receptor (beta chain) derives from a study of spatial heterogeneity in lung cancer (dated by TCRdb to about 2019). For the study in its entirety: Donors were approximately 72 patients with early-stage, untreated non-small cell lung cancer from the lung TRACERx cohort. Follow-up PBMC samples were sequenced whenever available, with a median time to follow-up of roughly 26 months after resection. Beta-chain transcripts were consistently detected in greater numbers than alpha-chain transcripts, which likely reflected higher beta-chain transcript abundance. In the raw uncorrected reads, each unique combination of TCR and UMI appeared more than ten times on average. TCR alpha and beta repertoires were quantitatively compared across multiple tumor regions, matched nontumor lung and blood in non-small cell lung cancer. Nonsynonymous mutation counts, determined by whole-exome sequencing of tumor tissue, were related to features of the TCR repertoire. Both alpha and beta chains were TCR-sequenced in around 220 tumor regions, under 85 matched nontumor lung samples and roughly 50 PBMC samples obtained at surgery. Results and caveats for the whole study, not just this receptor: Comparisons of baseline and follow-up blood repertoires included only approximately 14 patients. Ubiquitous expanded tumor TCRs were found in blood more often at tumor resection than at routine follow-up. Additional single-cell paired TCR alpha and beta sequencing was considered necessary to confirm, at a functional level, the hypothesis that regional TCRs recognize regional mutations.

Trimming removed 3 bases from V and 4 bases from J, leaving 12 bases between the germline ends. CDR1 and CDR2 are drawn from the germline V gene (reference sequence): LGHDT, YNNKEL. Spanning cysteine to phenylalanine, the CDR3 consists of 14 amino acids. Only the CDR3 part of the read is kept: 42 bases, read in frame from the first base. The library was prepared using 5' RACE. Sequencing was carried out with a NextSeq 500. The TCR library protocol attached a unique molecular identifier to each TCR cDNA molecule to allow correction of PCR and sequencing errors. As for how the authors treated the data: TCR identification, UMI-based error correction and CDR3 extraction were all carried out with Decombinator tools. Expanded TCRs were defined as those above a frequency of 2 per 1,000, corresponding to the top 1% of the tumor frequency distribution. Renyi diversity was computed with the R vegan package after each repertoire had been subsampled 100 times to 5,000 TCRs. CDR3 similarity networks were built from amino acid triplet string-kernel similarity, with CDR3s being connected when pairwise similarity was above 0.82. The public reads were reprocessed in TCRdb via fastp at Q25 and MiXCR, keeping in-frame beta chains. Rows with one shared CDR3 protein collapse into an entry with the most common genes and DNA. The V and J calls follow TCRdb's processing rather than the paper's. The sample yields 30,000 to 40,000 distinct CDR3 sequences; around 6.9% were counted once. The top ten clones comprise approximately 9.8% of the sample.

What this sample's time point label stands for: blood at routine non-recurrence follow-up after resection. Without any cell sorting, TCR sequencing was performed on whole RNA extracted either from tumor and nontumor lung tissue or from cryopreserved PBMC samples. Patients were selected for TCR sequencing only if sufficient RNA was available from at least two tumor regions. This clonotype has ten or more counts. Its antigen specificity is not known. The sample holds no much larger clone one base away, and base qualities are not on file. The chain uses TRBV3-1 and TRBJ2-5; the D gene lacks a confident call. The sequence derives from a male donor with early-stage non-small cell lung cancer. Material: PBMCs, obtained at follow-up. The CDR3 region has the sequence CASSHSAKGETQYF. The nucleotides are TGTGCCAGCAGCCACTCAGCGAAGGGAGAGACCCAGTACTTC.